This passage covers 23 T cell receptor beta chains from one sample sequenced in a study of blood T cells in healthy people across ages. With a J-beta primer mix and a sample-barcoded 5' primer, a second PCR ran 7 to 11 cycles. Each CDR3 protein is one row after TCRdb ran MiXCR on the 5' RACE reads. The sample records 800,000 to 950,000 distinct CDR3 sequences, about 44% being singletons. Sequencing input: blood. Receptors were obtained from a man aged 25 to 45 in good health.

This chain links TRBV4-2 with TRBJ2-1; D is perhaps TRBD2 (6 bases). The J call may be faulty, since TRBJ2-7 better matches the DNA end. Per the germline V gene, CDR1 is LGHNA and CDR2 is YNFKEQ. The CDR3 covers 18 residues. The CDR3 protein is CASSQVPGGASSYNEQYF. CDR3 bases: TGTGCCAGCAGCCAAGTTCCCGGCGGGGCGAGCTCCTACAATGAGCAGTACTTC.

This clonotype was observed a few times. The chain carries TRBV6-2 or TRBV6-3 and TRBJ2-5; D may be TRBD2 (6 bases). This CDR3 region has 13 residues. V shed 2 bases and J shed 4 bases, with 8 bases lying between them. In germline, CDR1 is MNHEY, CDR2 SVGEGT. CDR3 in DNA: TGTGCCAGCAGTTACGTCGGGGGAGAGACCCAGTACTTC. Translation gives CASSYVGGETQYF.

The sample holds a few counts of this clonotype. The rearrangement joins TRBV5-1 to TRBJ2-4; a possible D gene is TRBD2 (6 bases). The V end was cut by 1 base, the J end by 1 base, with 12 bases between. This CDR3 is 16 amino acids long. Germline assignment: CDR1 SGHRS and CDR2 YFSETQ. Here the CDR3 reads CASSLLPEGAKNIQYF. The CDR3 nucleotides are TGCGCCAGCAGCTTGTTGCCGGAGGGGGCCAAAAACATTCAGTACTTC.

This clonotype has just a few counts. The chain is built from TRBV28 and TRBJ2-3, with a weak D call TRBD1 (6 bases). V was pared by 3 bases and J by 1 base, with 17 bases between. The CDR3 spans 17 residues. Germline CDR1 is MDHEN and CDR2 is SYDVKM. CDR3 sequence reads: CASSFIRDTRGTDTQYF. For the CDR3, the DNA is TGTGCCAGCAGTTTCATACGGGACACACGGGGCACAGATACGCAGTATTTT.

V usage is TRBV29-1 and J usage is TRBJ1-2, with TRBD1 as a possible D gene (5 bases). Germline CDR1 is SQVTM and CDR2 is ANQGSEA. Trimming shortened V by 1 base and J by 5 bases, and 11 bases separated the two germline ends. This CDR3 is built from 13 residues. CDR3 coding DNA: TGCAGCGTTGAAGGCGGGGCAGATTATGGCTACACCTTC. It is translated as CSVEGGADYGYTF.

This clonotype showed up just a few times. The J gene is TRBJ1-1, the V gene TRBV20-1, with 9 bases lining up with TRBD1. Trimming took 5 bases from V and 2 from J; bases not matched to a gene: 6. CDR1 is DFQATT and CDR2 is SNEGSKA in the germline V gene (reference sequence). The CDR3 consists of 14 residues. The CDR3 DNA sequence: TGCAGTGCTTACCCGGGACAGGGTAACACTGAAGCTTTCTTT. Residues: CSAYPGQGNTEAFF.

The gene calls are TRBV27 and TRBJ2-1; D unresolved. Trimming stripped 2 bases from V and 0 bases from J, with 5 bases between. Per germline, CDR1 MNHEY and CDR2 SMNVEV (reference sequence). The CDR3 length is 14 residues. The CDR3 region is CASSLDNSYNEQFF. DNA of the CDR3: TGTGCCAGCAGTTTAGATAACTCCTACAATGAGCAGTTCTTC.

The genes are TRBV27 and TRBJ2-7; TRBD2 matches 10 bases. The V gene's germline CDR1 is MNHEY and CDR2 SMNVEV (reference sequence). The CDR3 runs to 15 residues. The J segment lost 0 bases and the V segment lost 6 bases, leaving 5 bases of the junction unmatched. The CDR3 protein is CASSSAGGPSYEQYF. Here the CDR3 DNA reads TGTGCCAGCAGCTCAGCGGGGGGGCCCTCCTACGAGCAGTACTTC.

This clonotype has more than one count but fewer than ten. The rearrangement joins TRBV6-2 or TRBV6-3 to TRBJ2-7, with D possibly matching TRBD2 (6 bases). Trimming removed 4 bases from V and 7 bases from J, with 20 bases in between. The CDR3 is 15 amino acids. The germline V gene has CDR1 MNHEY and CDR2 SVGEGT. The CDR3 DNA follows: TGTGCCAGCAGTTCGATAGCGGACCCTAAAGGGGAGCAGTACTTC. Amino acids: CASSSIADPKGEQYF.

This clonotype was counted a few times. The chain carries TRBV20-1 and TRBJ1-5; possibly TRBD1 for D (6 bases). The V end lost 3 bases, the J end lost 1 base, and 13 bases lay between the germline ends. This CDR3 is 15 amino acids long. CDR1 is DFQATT and CDR2 is SNEGSKA in the germline V gene (reference sequence). For the CDR3, the DNA is TGCAGTGCTAGTTATGCAGGGGCGAGCAATCAGCCCCAGCATTTT. This gives the protein CSASYAGASNQPQHF.

The chain is built from TRBV7-8 and TRBJ2-7; the D call may be TRBD1 or TRBD2 (5 bases each). Germline CDR1 reads SGHVS; CDR2 reads FQNEAQ. V dropped 6 bases and J dropped 5 bases, with 14 bases sitting between them. The CDR3 extends over 13 amino acids. The CDR3 bases are TGTGCCAGCAGGCCTGGGGGTGTCAACGAGCAGTACTTC. Translated: CASRPGGVNEQYF.

The chain recombines TRBV6-2 or TRBV6-3 with TRBJ2-7; a possible D gene is TRBD2 (5 bases). Germline CDR1 and CDR2: MNHEY and SVGEGT. Trimming pared 5 bases from V and 0 bases from J, leaving 11 bases between. This CDR3 region has 14 residues. In nucleotides, the CDR3 is TGTGCCAGCAGTAGGACCACTAGCTCCTACGAGCAGTACTTC. It codes for CASSRTTSSYEQYF.

V usage is TRBV3-1 and J usage is TRBJ2-3; possible D gene TRBD2, 6 bases. The germline V gene encodes CDR1 LGHDT and CDR2 YNNKEL (reference sequence). Trimming removed 1 base at V and 2 bases at J, with 25 bases between. The CDR3 length is 20 residues. CDR3 coding DNA: TGTGCCAGCAGCCAAGTAAAGTGGTTAGCGGCGTCACCGAACACAGATACGCAGTATTTT. Amino acids: CASSQVKWLAASPNTDTQYF.

The chain links TRBV28 to TRBJ1-2, with D perhaps TRBD1 (5 bases). Looked up from germline, CDR1 is MDHEN and CDR2 is SYDVKM. Trimming shortened V by 6 bases and J by 4 bases, and 12 bases separated the two germline ends. This CDR3 is 13 amino acids long. The CDR3 sequence is CASSTSQGYGYTF. In nucleotides, the CDR3 is TGTGCCAGCAGCACCAGCCAGGGCTATGGCTACACCTTC.

The chain has TRBV7-9 and TRBJ2-3; 9 nucleotides align to TRBD2. Germline-derived CDR1 and CDR2 are SEHNR and FQNEAQ (reference sequence). This CDR3 has 15 amino acids. V lost 5 bases, J lost 3 bases, and 6 bases stayed unmatched. As DNA, the CDR3 is TGTGCCAGCAGCGGAATAGCGGGGGATACAGATACGCAGTATTTT. The encoded protein is CASSGIAGDTDTQYF. Together with reference TRBV7-9 and TRBJ2-3, the CDR3 gives the full variable domain: DTGVSQNPRHKITKRGQNVTFRCDPISEHNRLYWYRQTLGQGPEFLTYFQNEAQLEKSRLLSDRFSAERPKGSFSTLEIQRTEQGDSAMYLCASSGIAGDTDTQYFGPGTRLTVL.

This chain connects TRBV21-1 to TRBJ1-2; TRBD1 is the table's D call, not checked against the DNA. TRBV21-1 is tagged as a pseudogene. The CDR3 is 16 residues long. The CDR3 DNA reads TGTGCCAGCAGCAAAGCGCGGGATCCAGGGTCTGATGGCTACACCTTC. Translated, it gives CASSKARDPGSDGYTF.

This chain connects TRBV20-1 to TRBJ2-5, with 12 bases fitting TRBD2. Unmatched junction bases numbered 5, after V lost 4 bases and J lost 2 bases. There are 15 residues in the CDR3. Germline lookup yields CDR1 DFQATT and CDR2 SNEGSKA (reference sequence). The CDR3 coding sequence is TGCAGTGCTATCGCTAGCGGGGGGGTTCAAGAGACCCAGTACTTC. Amino acid sequence: CSAIASGGVQETQYF.

The J gene is TRBJ1-6, the V gene TRBV4-2, with D tentatively TRBD1 (5 bases). The CDR3 has 15 residues. Trimming pared 0 bases from V and 9 bases from J, leaving 12 bases between. Germline V gene sequence: CDR1 LGHNA, CDR2 YNFKEQ. The CDR3 protein is CASSQEMGGSSPLHF. CDR3 in DNA: TGTGCCAGCAGCCAAGAAATGGGGGGGAGTTCACCCCTCCACTTT.

This clonotype was picked up a small number of times. The chain has TRBV7-2 and TRBJ2-2; D is ambiguous. Trimming pared 4 bases from V and 4 bases from J, leaving 7 bases between. Germline CDR1 SGHTA, CDR2 FQGNSA. This CDR3 is 13 amino acids long. CDR3 protein: CASSSSPTGELFF. The CDR3 coding sequence is TGTGCCAGCAGCTCATCCCCCACCGGGGAGCTGTTTTTT.

This clonotype appeared a few times. CDR3 loop: CASSQEGQGIDEQYF. Here the CDR3 DNA reads TGCGCCAGCAGCCAAGAGGGACAGGGAATCGACGAGCAGTACTTC. The chain links TRBV4-3 to TRBJ2-7, with TRBD1 matching 9 bases. Germline V CDR1 and CDR2: LGHNA, YSLEER. Unmatched junction bases numbered 5, after V lost 0 bases and J lost 5 bases. The CDR3 sequence is 15 residues long.

This clonotype was counted between two and nine times. The chain uses TRBV12-3 or TRBV12-4 and TRBJ2-3; 7 bases fit TRBD2. The junction had 7 bases not matched to a gene; V was cut back by 5 bases and J by 2 bases. This CDR3 comprises 15 residues. The CDR3 is CASSRGEGTTDTQYF. CDR3 DNA: TGTGCCAGCAGTCGGGGGGAGGGGACCACAGATACGCAGTATTTT.

The table lists this clonotype with a count of one. V is TRBV7-8 and J is TRBJ1-5, with D possibly matching TRBD1 (5 bases). Trimming pared 2 bases from V and 3 bases from J, leaving 17 bases between. In germline, CDR1 is SGHVS, CDR2 FQNEAQ. The CDR3 has 17 residues. The CDR3 DNA sequence: TGTGCCAGCAGCTTAACCGGGACGGCCTATTACAATCAGCCCCAGCATTTT. This gives the protein CASSLTGTAYYNQPQHF.

The chain joins TRBV7-6 to TRBJ2-7; 8 nucleotides agree with TRBD1. The V segment lost 4 bases and the J segment 4 bases; nucleotides outside the gene matches: 6. CDR1 SGHVS and CDR2 FNYEAQ come from the germline V gene. The CDR3 is 14 amino acids. CDR3: CASSSNRGRYEQYF. The CDR3, as DNA: TGTGCCAGCAGCTCGAACAGGGGGAGATACGAGCAGTACTTC.